The 2 T cell receptor beta chains below were found in one sample sequenced in a study of cytomegalovirus exposure and HLA in healthy donors. Primers included in the PCR were 60 Vbeta and 13 Jbeta primers. Clones were sequenced by immunoSEQ multiplex PCR, and TCRdb holds only the in-frame ones, with some missing. The sample contains 250,000 to 350,000 clones, more than 80% of which appear only once. The specimen sequenced was PBMCs. The receptors were sampled from a man aged 35 to 55 in good health and CMV-seropositive.

V usage is TRBV18 and J usage is TRBJ2-7, with 11 positions matching TRBD2. The junction had 3 bases not matched to a gene; V was cut back by 5 bases and J by 0 bases. This CDR3 spans 15 amino acids. Germline-derived CDR1 and CDR2 are KGHSH and LQKENI. The CDR3 nucleotides read TGTGCCAGCTCAGTCACTAGCGGGAGCTCCTACGAGCAGTACTTC. The encoded protein is CASSVTSGSSYEQYF.

The rearrangement links TRBV9 to TRBJ2-2; D is perhaps TRBD2 (6 bases). V lost 4 bases, J lost 0 bases, and 10 bases lay in between. The CDR3 covers 15 residues. Per germline, CDR1 SGDLS and CDR2 YYNGEE. CDR3 nucleotides: TGTGCCAGCAGCCCCGGGGGTACGAACACCGGGGAGCTGTTTTTT. Its protein product is CASSPGGTNTGELFF.